The 28 T cell receptor beta chains presented below share a single source sample, sequenced in a study of blood T cell repertoires in COVID-19. Measured with immunoSEQ multiplex PCR; TCRdb has only the in-frame clones, and not every one. This table holds around 400,000 clones, about 89% found once. Sequencing input: peripheral blood. The receptors here all came from a woman aged 60-75 years with COVID-19, enrolled during active disease.

V gene TRBV5-5 combines with J gene TRBJ1-4; TRBD1 matches at 8 bases. Germline assignment: CDR1 SGHKS and CDR2 YYEKEE (reference sequence). J lost 8 bases, V lost 4 bases, and 10 bases had no gene match. The CDR3 is 15 amino acids. CDR3 DNA: TGTGCCAGCAGCAAGAAGCAGGGGGCAGAGGAAAAACTGTTTTTT. This translates into CASSKKQGAEEKLFF.

The chain uses TRBV4-2 and TRBJ1-3; D ambiguous. Germline V CDR1 and CDR2: LGHNA, YNFKEQ. The CDR3 totals 14 residues. V shed 6 bases and J shed 8 bases, with 17 bases lying between them. For the CDR3, the DNA is TGTGCCAGCAGTGGAGGACGGGTGCGAGACACCATATATTTT. Translation: CASSGGRVRDTIYF.

The chain couples TRBV5-1 to TRBJ2-5; D may be TRBD1 (6 bases). CDR1 and CDR2 (germline): SGHRS, YFSETQ. This CDR3 contains 16 residues. Trimming removed 0 bases at V and 1 base at J, with 13 bases between. CDR3 coding DNA: TGCGCCAGCAGCTTGGCCGGGGTAGGGGGCCAAGAGACCCAGTACTTC. Protein: CASSLAGVGGQETQYF.

The chain joins TRBV12-5 to TRBJ2-3, with 15 nucleotides matching TRBD2. The CDR3 is made up of 19 amino acids. CDR1 LGHNT and CDR2 FRNRAP come from the germline V gene. With V trimmed by 3 bases and J by 1 base, 8 bases remained unmatched. The CDR3 spells CASGLGLAGGRARTDTQYF. DNA for the CDR3: TGTGCTAGTGGTTTAGGACTAGCGGGGGGGCGGGCGCGCACAGATACGCAGTATTTT.

This clone was picked up a small number of times. The V and J genes are TRBV7-2 and TRBJ1-1; 8 nucleotides line up with TRBD1. This CDR3 has 13 residues. V trimming: 9 bases; J trimming: 5 bases; junction bases outside the gene matches: 8. CDR1 and CDR2 (germline): SGHTA, FQGNSA. The DNA for the CDR3 is TGTGCCAGTCGCGGACAGGGATATACTGAAGCTTTCTTT. Translating it yields CASRGQGYTEAFF.

This chain joins TRBV7-2 and TRBJ2-7, with D possibly matching TRBD2 (5 bases). The V and J ends lost 1 base and 0 bases respectively, with 10 bases between them. Germline values: CDR1 SGHTA, CDR2 FQGNSA. This CDR3 is 15 amino acids long. The CDR3 nucleotides are TGTGCCAGCAGCTTAGGGGCCGGGAACTCCTACGAGCAGTACTTC. Its translation is CASSLGAGNSYEQYF.

The V and J genes are TRBV7-3 and TRBJ2-3; TRBD2 matches at 9 bases. The V segment lost 5 bases and the J segment 3 bases; nucleotides outside the gene matches: 6. The germline V gene encodes CDR1 SGHTA and CDR2 FQGTGA. The CDR3 runs to 15 residues. The CDR3 is CASSQTSGRTDTQYF. The CDR3 DNA follows: TGTGCCAGCAGCCAGACTAGCGGTCGGACAGATACGCAGTATTTT.

This chain uses TRBV7-8 with TRBJ1-1; 8 bases fit TRBD1. V lost 4 bases, J lost 4 bases, and 8 bases stayed unmatched. This CDR3 has 15 residues. The germline CDR1 and CDR2 sequences are SGHVS and FQNEAQ. Here the CDR3 DNA reads TGTGCCAGCAGCTCAAGGACAGGGAGGGGCACTGAAGCTTTCTTT. It codes for CASSSRTGRGTEAFF.

The CDR3 here is CASSGRGLAGDHGYNEQFF. DNA for the CDR3: TGTGCCAGCAGTGGGCGGGGACTAGCGGGGGATCACGGCTACAATGAGCAGTTCTTC. The gene calls are TRBV28 and TRBJ2-1; TRBD2 agrees at 14 bases. Germline V gene sequence: CDR1 MDHEN, CDR2 SYDVKM. The CDR3 consists of 19 residues. The junction had 12 bases not matched to a gene; V was cut back by 5 bases and J by 3 bases.

This sequence joins TRBV18 and TRBJ2-3; TRBD1 aligns across 7 bases. Germline V gene data show CDR1 as KGHSH and CDR2 as LQKENI. The trim removed 1 base at V and 0 bases at J, leaving 4 bases unmatched. The length of the CDR3 is 16 residues. CDR3 bases: TGTGCCAGCTCACCACAAGGGACAGAGAGCACAGATACGCAGTATTTT. Protein product: CASSPQGTESTDTQYF.

This rearrangement joins TRBV6-6 to TRBJ2-4, with TRBD2 as a possible D gene (5 bases). V was pared by 5 bases and J by 2 bases, with 13 bases between. Germline values: CDR1 MNHNY, CDR2 SVGAGI (reference sequence). This CDR3 region has 15 residues. CDR3 DNA sequence: TGTGCCAGCAGTCCCGGCCCCGGGACCAAAAACATTCAGTACTTC. Its translation: CASSPGPGTKNIQYF.

CDR3 sequence reads: CASSLTGVVNNEKLFF. The CDR3 bases are TGTGCCAGCAGTTTAACAGGGGTTGTTAATAATGAAAAACTGTTTTTT. This chain connects TRBV28 to TRBJ1-4; TRBD1 matches at 7 bases. The CDR3 covers 16 residues. The trim removed 2 bases at V and 4 bases at J, leaving 7 bases unmatched. The germline V gene encodes CDR1 MDHEN and CDR2 SYDVKM.

This clone was recorded a few times. This chain joins TRBV7-2 and TRBJ2-7; D may be TRBD1 (6 bases). V shed 5 bases and J shed 6 bases, with 14 bases lying between them. CDR1 is SGHTA and CDR2 is FQGNSA in the germline V gene. The CDR3 sequence is 13 residues long. The CDR3 DNA is TGTGCCAGCAGCCGACGGACAGAAACCGAGCAGTACTTC. This codes for CASSRRTETEQYF. Drawing the rest from reference TRBV7-2 and TRBJ2-7, the complete variable domain is GAGVSQSPSNKVTEKGKDVELRCDPISGHTALYWYRQSLGQGLEFLIYFQGNSAPDKSGLPSDRFSAERTGGSVSTLTIQRTQQEDSAVYLCASSRRTETEQYFGPGTRLTVT.

This clone was detected only a few times. The rearrangement links TRBV5-6 to TRBJ1-2; D perhaps matches TRBD1 (5 bases). Per the germline V gene, CDR1 is SGHDT and CDR2 is YYEEEE. This CDR3 region has 13 residues. With 4 bases removed from V and 8 bases from J, the gap between germline ends came to 15 bases. CDR3 loop: CASSPGGGQGYTF. CDR3 DNA: TGTGCCAGCAGCCCGGGGGGAGGGCAGGGCTACACCTTC.

CDR3 sequence reads: CASQTGTYGYTF. The DNA of the CDR3 is TGTGCCAGTCAAACAGGGACCTATGGCTACACCTTC. This chain connects TRBV19 to TRBJ1-2, with D possibly being TRBD1 (6 bases). Germline-derived CDR1 and CDR2 are LNHDA and SQIVND (reference sequence). This CDR3 is 12 amino acids long. Trimming pared 8 bases from V and 4 bases from J, leaving 11 bases between.

V and J are TRBV25-1 and TRBJ1-2; 9 bases are a match to TRBD1. Germline-derived CDR1 and CDR2 are MGHDK and SYGVNS. Trimming removed 4 bases from V and 5 bases from J; junction bases left unmatched: 5. The CDR3 extends over 14 amino acids. The CDR3, as DNA: TGTGCCAGCAGTGTTACAGGGGGCCGTTATGGCTACACCTTC. This sequence encodes CASSVTGGRYGYTF.

This clone was detected only once. This sequence joins TRBV30 and TRBJ1-5; D may be TRBD1 (5 bases). This CDR3 region has 15 residues. The germline gives CDR1 GTSNPN, CDR2 SVGIG (reference sequence). Trimming removed 1 base from V and 4 bases from J, with 14 bases in between. This CDR3 reads CAWSGQGVWNQPQHF. The CDR3 nucleotides read TGTGCCTGGAGTGGACAAGGGGTTTGGAATCAGCCCCAGCATTTT.

The chain uses TRBV5-1 and TRBJ2-7; the match to TRBD2 covers 14 bases. The CDR3 is made up of 18 amino acids. Germline loops: CDR1 SGHRS, CDR2 YFSETQ. Unmatched junction bases numbered 8, after V lost 1 base and J lost 2 bases. The CDR3 here is CASSLRPGTSGGPYEQYF. Written as DNA, the CDR3 is TGCGCCAGCAGCTTGCGTCCCGGGACTAGCGGGGGCCCCTACGAGCAGTACTTC.

The chain combines TRBV5-6 with TRBJ1-1; TRBD1 is a possible D gene (6 bases). V shed 6 bases and J shed 7 bases, with 16 bases lying between them. The germline gives CDR1 SGHDT, CDR2 YYEEEE. The CDR3 is 13 residues long. This CDR3 reads CASNLGGSNEAFF. For the CDR3, the DNA is TGTGCCAGCAACCTAGGGGGATCTAATGAAGCTTTCTTT.

V gene TRBV11-2 combines with J gene TRBJ1-1, with D perhaps matching TRBD1 (6 bases). With 0 bases removed from V and 10 bases from J, the gap between germline ends came to 15 bases. The CDR3 is 14 residues long. Germline V gene sequence: CDR1 SGHAT, CDR2 FQNNGV. CDR3 region: CASSLDPRGGRAFF. The DNA of the CDR3 is TGTGCCAGCAGCTTAGATCCCCGAGGGGGTCGAGCTTTCTTT.

The chain combines TRBV19 with TRBJ1-2; D gene ambiguous. The CDR3 extends over 14 amino acids. Germline V CDR1 and CDR2: LNHDA, SQIVND (reference sequence). V dropped 6 bases and J dropped 8 bases, with 19 bases sitting between them. CDR3 sequence (DNA): TGTGCCAGTAGGGTTGGCAGTGTAACCCTCGGCTACACCTTC. Amino acid sequence: CASRVGSVTLGYTF.

The chain carries TRBV15 and TRBJ1-2; D remains ambiguous. V was cut by 1 base and J by 6 bases, with 12 bases left in between. The CDR3 spans 14 residues. In germline, CDR1 is LNHNV, CDR2 YYDKDF (reference sequence). CDR3 DNA sequence: TGTGCCACCAGCAGAGTCCTAGATGTGGATGGCTACACCTTC. This translates into CATSRVLDVDGYTF.

This clone has only a few counts. The chain couples TRBV18 to TRBJ1-6, with D tentatively TRBD1 (5 bases). Deletions cut 0 bases from V and 7 bases from J, with 13 bases between. There are 16 residues in the CDR3. Looked up from germline, CDR1 is KGHSH and CDR2 is LQKENI. The chain's CDR3 is CASSPPGRVGNSPLHF. In DNA form, the CDR3 reads TGTGCCAGCTCACCACCCGGCAGGGTGGGGAATTCACCCCTCCACTTT.

V gene TRBV7-9 combines with J gene TRBJ2-3, with TRBD1 identical over 7 bases. V gave up 3 bases and J gave up 4 bases; unmatched junction bases: 4. The germline gives CDR1 SEHNR, CDR2 FQNEAQ (reference sequence). The CDR3 has 14 amino acids. CDR3 DNA sequence: TGTGCCAGCAGCTTCGGACAGGCGGCAGATACGCAGTATTTT. It codes for CASSFGQAADTQYF.

This clone occurred a few times. This chain connects TRBV19 to TRBJ1-5; 7 nucleotides agree with TRBD1. Per the germline V gene, CDR1 is LNHDA and CDR2 is SQIVND (reference sequence). The length of the CDR3 is 16 residues. V trimming: 7 bases; J trimming: 4 bases; junction bases outside the gene matches: 13. The CDR3 protein is CASTIIVGGRNQPQHF. CDR3 nucleotides: TGTGCCAGTACTATTATAGTAGGGGGCCGGAATCAGCCCCAGCATTTT. The full variable domain, with the rest looked up from reference TRBV19 and TRBJ1-5, is DGGITQSPKYLFRKEGQNVTLSCEQNLNHDAMYWYRQDPGQGLRLIYYSQIVNDFQKGDIAEGYSVSREKKESFPLTVTSAQKNPTAFYLCASTIIVGGRNQPQHFGDGTRLSIL.

The chain joins TRBV5-4 to TRBJ2-7, with 9 bases that match TRBD1. The CDR3 runs to 15 residues. Germline loops: CDR1 SGHNT, CDR2 YYREEE (reference sequence). With 0 bases clipped from V and 1 base from J, the junction kept 2 bases outside the gene matches. CDR3 DNA: TGTGCCAGCAGCTTGGCCGGGACAGGGTCCTACGAGCAGTACTTC. Its translation: CASSLAGTGSYEQYF.

This clone was counted between two and nine times. The V and J genes are TRBV2 and TRBJ2-3, with 12 bases aligning to TRBD2. Germline values: CDR1 SNHLY, CDR2 FYNNEI. The CDR3 has 17 residues. Trimming cost V 1 base and J 2 bases; bases outside gene matches: 4. This CDR3 is CASSEETSGGLTDTQYF. CDR3 sequence (DNA): TGTGCCAGCAGTGAAGAGACTAGCGGGGGCCTCACAGATACGCAGTATTTT.

The chain has TRBV30 and TRBJ2-1; weak D call: TRBD1 (5 bases). V was cut by 2 bases and J by 3 bases, with 14 bases left in between. Germline V gene lookup returns CDR1 GTSNPN and CDR2 SVGIG (reference sequence). The CDR3 consists of 15 residues. This chain's CDR3 is CAWSSSRAHYNEQFF. CDR3 sequence (DNA): TGTGCCTGGAGTAGTTCCAGGGCCCACTACAATGAGCAGTTCTTC. Based on the CDR3 plus reference TRBV30 and TRBJ2-1, the full variable domain is SQTIHQWPATLVQPVGSPLSLECTVEGTSNPNLYWYRQAAGRGLQLLFYSVGIGQISSEVPQNLSASRPQDRQFILSSKKLLLSDSGFYLCAWSSSRAHYNEQFFGPGTRLTVL.